Below, 24 T cell receptor beta chains from the same sample are listed, as sequenced in a study of PD-1 blockade in classical Hodgkin lymphoma. Repertoires were generated with immunoSEQ multiplex PCR, while TCRdb's copy carries only in-frame clones and drops some. Of 20,000 to 25,000 clones listed, 70% to 80% are singletons. Following autologous stem cell transplantation, relapse occurred in every patient, and exposure to brentuximab vedotin varied. The specimen comprised peripheral blood mononuclear cells (PBMCs), sampled at baseline. These receptors came from a human donor with classical Hodgkin lymphoma.

J is TRBJ2-3 and V is TRBV5-1; TRBD1 agrees at 10 bases. CDR3 length equals 17 residues. Germline CDR1 and CDR2: SGHRS and YFSETQ. V dropped 3 bases and J dropped 2; count of bases not matched to a gene: 9. The CDR3 sequence is CASSSMGQGRTTDTQYF. The CDR3 DNA sequence: TGCGCCAGCAGCTCGATGGGACAGGGGCGCACCACAGATACGCAGTATTTT.

The chain is built from TRBV10-2 and TRBJ2-7; D is undetermined. This CDR3 is 11 amino acids long. Germline CDR1 is WSHSY and CDR2 is SAAADI. V was cut by 4 bases and J by 4 bases, with 5 bases left in between. The DNA for the CDR3 is TGCGCCAGCAGTGGTCCATACGAGCAGTACTTC. Translation gives CASSGPYEQYF.

The CDR3 is CASSERPLGTGANVLTF. The CDR3 nucleotides read TGTGCCAGCAGCGAACGACCTTTGGGGACTGGGGCCAACGTCCTGACTTTC. This chain connects TRBV9 to TRBJ2-6; D unclear. The CDR3 runs 17 residues. CDR1 and CDR2 from the germline V gene are SGDLS and YYNGEE. The ends were cut back, 3 bases at V and 2 bases at J, with 15 bases in the middle. The full variable domain, rest sourced from reference TRBV9 and TRBJ2-6, is DSGVTQTPKHLITATGQRVTLRCSPRSGDLSVYWYQQSLDQGLQFLIQYYNGEERAKGNILERFSAQQFPDLHSELNLSSLELGDSALYFCASSERPLGTGANVLTFGAGSRLTVL.

The rearrangement joins TRBV4-2 to TRBJ1-1; D not certain. The V and J ends lost 4 bases and 4 bases respectively, with 7 bases between them. CDR1 and CDR2 (germline): LGHNA, YNFKEQ. This CDR3 region has 12 residues. CDR3 nucleotides: TGTGCCAGCAGCCCGGGGAGCACTGAAGCTTTCTTT. Its protein product is CASSPGSTEAFF.

This chain connects TRBV9 to TRBJ1-3; 8 positions match TRBD1. Germline V CDR1 and CDR2: SGDLS, YYNGEE. After removal of 2 bases from V and 2 bases from J, the junction contained 3 bases not matched to a gene. The CDR3 is made up of 15 amino acids. The CDR3 DNA follows: TGTGCCAGCAGCGTCCAGGGGGCCGCTGGAAACACCATATATTTT. This gives the protein CASSVQGAAGNTIYF. Looking up the rest from reference TRBV9 and TRBJ1-3 gives the full variable domain: DSGVTQTPKHLITATGQRVTLRCSPRSGDLSVYWYQQSLDQGLQFLIQYYNGEERAKGNILERFSAQQFPDLHSELNLSSLELGDSALYFCASSVQGAAGNTIYFGEGSWLTVV.

This chain joins TRBV30 and TRBJ2-1; the D gene is possibly TRBD1 (6 bases). CDR3 size: 13 residues. Germline V gene data show CDR1 as GTSNPN and CDR2 as SVGIG (reference sequence). Trimming stripped 2 bases from V and 10 bases from J, with 15 bases between. The CDR3 region has the DNA TGTGCCTGGAGTCGGGACACCCAAGGAGAGCAGTTCTTC. This encodes CAWSRDTQGEQFF.

V and J are TRBV12-5 and TRBJ2-3; TRBD1 agrees at 8 bases. V lost 0 bases to trimming and J lost 14 bases; unmatched junction nucleotides: 10. The CDR3 sequence is 14 residues long. Germline V gene data show CDR1 as LGHNT and CDR2 as FRNRAP. The CDR3 protein is CASGLVQRGQGRYF. In nucleotides, the CDR3 is TGTGCTAGTGGTTTGGTACAAAGAGGACAGGGCCGGTATTTT.

The chain employs TRBV6-5 and TRBJ1-2; TRBD1 might be the D (6 bases). V lost 4 bases and J lost 8, with 14 bases in between. CDR3 length equals 13 residues. Germline lookup yields CDR1 MNHEY and CDR2 SVGAGI. The CDR3 loop reads CASSFGAGAGYTF. CDR3 DNA: TGTGCCAGCAGTTTTGGGGCAGGGGCGGGCTACACCTTC.

This rearrangement joins TRBV5-1 to TRBJ2-4, with D perhaps being TRBD1 or TRBD2 (6 bases each). Germline values: CDR1 SGHRS, CDR2 YFSETQ. This CDR3 has 14 amino acids. V was trimmed by 1 base and J by 4 bases, leaving 9 bases between them. The CDR3 reads CASSLWGAKNIQYF. The CDR3 DNA reads TGCGCCAGCAGCTTGTGGGGGGCGAAAAACATTCAGTACTTC.

The CDR3 DNA reads TGTGCCAGCAGCTTCGTTTATAGCGGGACGAACACCGGGGAGCTGTTTTTT. It encodes CASSFVYSGTNTGELFF. The chain carries TRBV5-8 and TRBJ2-2, with TRBD2 matching over 8 bases. The CDR3 is 17 amino acids. The V and J ends lost 2 bases and 0 bases, in that order; junction bases with no gene match: 6. Germline V gene data show CDR1 as SGHTS and CDR2 as YDEGEE. The full variable domain, with the rest looked up from reference TRBV5-8 and TRBJ2-2, is EAGVTQSPTHLIKTRGQQATLRCSPISGHTSVYWYQQALGLGLQFLLWYDEGEERNRGNFPPRFSGRQFPNYSSELNVNALELEDSALYLCASSFVYSGTNTGELFFGEGSRLTVL.

The V call is TRBV19, the J call TRBJ2-1; 8 bases map to TRBD1. CDR3 size: 18 residues. Germline CDR1 and CDR2: LNHDA and SQIVND (reference sequence). Unmatched junction bases numbered 15, after V lost 7 bases and J lost 1 base. The CDR3 region is CASTPATGVYVSYNEQFF. Here the CDR3 DNA reads TGTGCCAGTACTCCCGCGACAGGGGTATACGTTTCCTACAATGAGCAGTTCTTC.

The CDR3 bases are TGTGCCAGCAGCCAAGATAACAGGGCCAATGAAAAACTGTTTTTT. It codes for CASSQDNRANEKLFF. The chain has TRBV4-2 and TRBJ1-4; D is possibly TRBD1 (6 bases). Germline CDR1 is LGHNA and CDR2 is YNFKEQ. The V end lost 0 bases, the J end lost 5 bases, and 10 bases lay between the germline ends. CDR3 length: 15 amino acids.

The chain has TRBV7-8 and TRBJ1-4; no clear D gene. Looked up from germline, CDR1 is SGHVS and CDR2 is FQNEAQ. V shed 2 bases and J shed 7 bases, with 11 bases lying between them. CDR3 size: 14 residues. The chain's CDR3 is CASSLTSSGEKLFF. Here the CDR3 DNA reads TGTGCCAGCAGCTTAACCAGCAGTGGTGAAAAACTGTTTTTT.

The chain carries TRBV7-3 and TRBJ2-3, with a tentative D call TRBD2 (5 bases). This CDR3 spans 15 amino acids. Trimming removed 5 bases at V and 0 bases at J, with 12 bases between. The germline V gene encodes CDR1 SGHTA and CDR2 FQGTGA. The CDR3 region is CASSLTTSSTDTQYF. As DNA, the CDR3 is TGTGCCAGCAGCCTGACTACATCTAGCACAGATACGCAGTATTTT.

DNA for the CDR3: TGTGCCAGCAGTCCCCTCTCGGGACAGATAACCGAAAAACTGTTTTTT. Its protein is CASSPLSGQITEKLFF. This chain joins TRBV28 and TRBJ1-4; 7 bases are a match to TRBD1. Germline V gene lookup returns CDR1 MDHEN and CDR2 SYDVKM. CDR3 length: 16 amino acids. J gave up 8 bases and V 5 bases, and 14 bases lay outside the gene matches.

Notes on this clone: This sample includes further DNA sequences coding for the same CDR3. The rearrangement uses TRBV9 and TRBJ2-7; 12 bases agree with TRBD2. The CDR3 length is 14 residues. The germline V gene has CDR1 SGDLS and CDR2 YYNGEE. V shed 4 bases and J 4 bases; nucleotides not matched to a gene: 3. CDR3 nucleotide sequence: TGTGCCAGCAGCCTGACTAGCGGGAGTTACGAGCAGTACTTC. Protein product: CASSLTSGSYEQYF. The full variable domain, completed using reference TRBV9 and TRBJ2-7, is DSGVTQTPKHLITATGQRVTLRCSPRSGDLSVYWYQQSLDQGLQFLIQYYNGEERAKGNILERFSAQQFPDLHSELNLSSLELGDSALYFCASSLTSGSYEQYFGPGTRLTVT.

The count of this clone is one. The J gene is TRBJ2-1, the V gene TRBV2; no firm D call. CDR3 length: 14 amino acids. V was trimmed by 1 base and J by 0 bases, leaving 4 bases between them. Germline V gene data show CDR1 as SNHLY and CDR2 as FYNNEI. CDR3 in amino acids: CASSEGSSYNEQFF. Written as DNA, the CDR3 is TGTGCCAGCAGTGAAGGGAGCTCCTACAATGAGCAGTTCTTC.

This rearrangement joins TRBV30 to TRBJ1-5, with 7 bases that match TRBD1. Per the germline V gene, CDR1 is GTSNPN and CDR2 is SVGIG (reference sequence). Trimming took 1 base from V and 3 from J; bases not matched to a gene: 3. The CDR3 contains 14 residues. The CDR3 DNA follows: TGTGCCTGGAGTGGGGACAGACTCAATCAGCCCCAGCATTTT. Translating it yields CAWSGDRLNQPQHF. The complete variable domain, with remaining parts taken from reference TRBV30 and TRBJ1-5, reads SQTIHQWPATLVQPVGSPLSLECTVEGTSNPNLYWYRQAAGRGLQLLFYSVGIGQISSEVPQNLSASRPQDRQFILSSKKLLLSDSGFYLCAWSGDRLNQPQHFGDGTRLSIL.

The J gene is TRBJ2-7, the V gene TRBV7-2; the match to TRBD2 covers 9 bases. The CDR3 has 15 residues. Trimming at V came to 3 bases and at J to 0 bases, leaving 3 bases not matched to a gene. Germline CDR1 reads SGHTA; CDR2 reads FQGNSA. As DNA, the CDR3 is TGTGCCAGCAGCTTCAGCGGGGGGAGCTCCTACGAGCAGTACTTC. Translating it yields CASSFSGGSSYEQYF.

The V and J genes are TRBV7-3 and TRBJ1-1, with a possible D match to TRBD1 (5 bases). Deletions cut 5 bases from V and 0 bases from J, with 13 bases between. CDR3 size: 15 residues. Germline values: CDR1 SGHTA, CDR2 FQGTGA. The CDR3 region has the DNA TGTGCCAGCAGCCCCACAGGCCGGATGAACACTGAAGCTTTCTTT. Amino acids: CASSPTGRMNTEAFF.

This chain connects TRBV6-5 to TRBJ2-5; D is possibly TRBD1 (8 bases). Germline values: CDR1 MNHEY, CDR2 SVGAGI. This CDR3 comprises 12 residues. The V end was cut by 6 bases, the J end by 11 bases, with 16 bases between. The DNA of the CDR3 is TGTGCCAGCAGCCGACAGGGGCGGGAGCAGTACTTC. Its translation: CASSRQGREQYF.

Here the CDR3 reads CASSRDRQETQYF. In nucleotides, the CDR3 is TGTGCCAGCAGCCGGGACAGGCAAGAGACCCAGTACTTC. The chain combines TRBV11-2 with TRBJ2-5, with TRBD1 matching 8 bases. This CDR3 region has 13 residues. Germline CDR1 SGHAT, CDR2 FQNNGV. With 5 bases clipped from V and 2 bases from J, the junction kept 1 base outside the gene matches. Full variable domain (remainder filled in from reference TRBV11-2 and TRBJ2-5): EAGVAQSPRYKIIEKRQSVAFWCNPISGHATLYWYQQILGQGPKLLIQFQNNGVVDDSQLPKDRFSAERLKGVDSTLKIQPAKLEDSAVYLCASSRDRQETQYFGPGTRLLVL.

The rearrangement uses TRBV4-1 and TRBJ1-1; 7 nucleotides match TRBD1. Germline V gives CDR1 MGHRA, CDR2 YSYEKL. CDR3 length: 18 amino acids. V shed 1 base, J shed 4 bases, and the junction held 15 bases outside the gene matches. CDR3 sequence: CASSQVFPGGLRGTEAFF. DNA for the CDR3: TGCGCCAGCAGCCAAGTCTTTCCAGGGGGTCTCCGCGGCACTGAAGCTTTCTTT.

The chain joins TRBV30 to TRBJ2-3; D perhaps matches TRBD2 (5 bases). V lost 4 bases and J 2 bases, leaving 13 bases between the germline ends. Germline-derived CDR1 and CDR2 are GTSNPN and SVGIG (reference sequence). The length of the CDR3 is 14 residues. CDR3 nucleotides: TGTGCCTGGACCTGGGAGCTATACACAGATACGCAGTATTTT. It codes for CAWTWELYTDTQYF.